This TCR beta chain was obtained from a study of memory CD4+ T cells and cytomegalovirus serostatus. Study-level information: Healthy Belgian adult donors included nine or ten CMV-positive and 24 CMV-negative people.

On this clone itself: Its cognate antigen is unknown.

The CDR3 contains 13 residues. Germline lookup yields CDR1 SGHTA and CDR2 FQGNSA. Trimming took 5 bases from V and 3 from J, leaving 7 bases between them. Single viable CD3+CD4+CD8-CD45RO+ cells were sorted as the memory CD4+ T cells. CD4+ T cells were isolated by positive magnetic selection. The assay was immunoSEQ multiplex PCR, and TCRdb's table has in-frame clones only and misses some. The repertoire holds 70,000 to 90,000 clones, with 75% to 85% as singletons. Study-level findings and limits: Of approximately 150 reported CMV TCRbeta sequences, about 70 were found in memory CD4+ repertoires.

This clonotype was obtained from an adult in good health and CMV-seropositive. The chain couples TRBV7-2 to TRBJ2-2; D is uncertain. Sequencing was done on a sample of memory CD4+ T cells from blood. This CDR3 reads CASSLYYTGELFF. In nucleotides, the CDR3 is TGTGCCAGCAGCCTGTACTACACCGGGGAGCTGTTTTTT. Based on the CDR3 plus reference TRBV7-2 and TRBJ2-2, the full variable domain is GAGVSQSPSNKVTEKGKDVELRCDPISGHTALYWYRQSLGQGLEFLIYFQGNSAPDKSGLPSDRFSAERTGGSVSTLTIQRTQQEDSAVYLCASSLYYTGELFFGEGSRLTVL.